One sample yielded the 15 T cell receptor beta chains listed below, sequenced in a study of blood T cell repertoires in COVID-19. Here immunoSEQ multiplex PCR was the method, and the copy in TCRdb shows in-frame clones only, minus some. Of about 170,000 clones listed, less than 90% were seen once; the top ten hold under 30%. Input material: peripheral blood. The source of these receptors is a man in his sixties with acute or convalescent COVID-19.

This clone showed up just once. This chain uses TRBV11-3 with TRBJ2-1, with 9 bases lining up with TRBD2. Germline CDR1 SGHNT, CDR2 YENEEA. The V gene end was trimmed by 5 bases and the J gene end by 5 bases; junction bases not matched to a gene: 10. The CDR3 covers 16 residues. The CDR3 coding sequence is TGTGCCAGCAGCCCCCGTAGCGGGAGAGGAGACAATGAGCAGTTCTTC. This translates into CASSPRSGRGDNEQFF.

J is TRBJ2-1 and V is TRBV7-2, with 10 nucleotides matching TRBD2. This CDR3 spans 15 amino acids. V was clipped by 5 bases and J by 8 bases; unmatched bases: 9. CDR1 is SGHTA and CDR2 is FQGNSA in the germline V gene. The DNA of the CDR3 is TGTGCCAGCAGCCTTAAAGCGGGAGGGGGCGATGAGCAGTTCTTC. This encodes CASSLKAGGGDEQFF.

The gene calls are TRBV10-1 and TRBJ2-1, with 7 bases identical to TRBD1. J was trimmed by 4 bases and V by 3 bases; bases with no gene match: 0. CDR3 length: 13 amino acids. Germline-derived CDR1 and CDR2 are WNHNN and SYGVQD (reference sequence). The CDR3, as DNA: TGCGCCAGCAGTGAACAGGGGTACAATGAGCAGTTCTTC. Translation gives CASSEQGYNEQFF.

CDR3 in amino acids: CASSLVQRDTAGYTF. The DNA of the CDR3 is TGTGCCAGCAGCTTGGTTCAGAGGGACACGGCGGGCTACACCTTC. The chain links TRBV7-2 to TRBJ1-2, with D perhaps TRBD1 (6 bases). Germline V CDR1 and CDR2: SGHTA, FQGNSA. V lost 3 bases and J 8 bases, leaving 19 bases between the germline ends. This CDR3 spans 15 amino acids.

CDR3 nucleotides: TGTGCCAGCAGTTCATTGGGACAGGGGGGTAAAGCTTTCTTT. Protein: CASSSLGQGGKAFF. The V call is TRBV27, the J call TRBJ1-1; 11 bases agree with TRBD1. V lost 4 bases and J lost 9; bases outside the gene matches: 7. The length of the CDR3 is 14 residues. Per the germline V gene, CDR1 is MNHEY and CDR2 is SMNVEV (reference sequence).

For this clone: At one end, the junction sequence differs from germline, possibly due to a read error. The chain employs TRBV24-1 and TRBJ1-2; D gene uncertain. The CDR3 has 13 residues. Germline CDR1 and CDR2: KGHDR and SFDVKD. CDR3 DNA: TGTGCCACCAGTGCTTCAGGAACACACAGTCTCGTATTC. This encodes CATSASGTHSLVF.

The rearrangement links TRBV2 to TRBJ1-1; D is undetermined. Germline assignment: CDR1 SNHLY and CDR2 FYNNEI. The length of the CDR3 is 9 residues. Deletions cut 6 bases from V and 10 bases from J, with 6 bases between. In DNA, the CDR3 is TGTGCCAGCAGCTTGTCAGCTTTCTTT. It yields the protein CASSLSAFF.

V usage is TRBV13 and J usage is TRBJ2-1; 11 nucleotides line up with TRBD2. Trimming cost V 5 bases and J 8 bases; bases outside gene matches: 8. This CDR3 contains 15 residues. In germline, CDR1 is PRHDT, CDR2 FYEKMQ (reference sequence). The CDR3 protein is CASSRLAGGLDEQFF. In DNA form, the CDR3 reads TGTGCCAGCAGCCGGCTAGCGGGGGGACTTGATGAGCAGTTCTTC.

This chain's CDR3 is CAISAGRVRETQYF. The DNA for the CDR3 is TGCGCCATTTCGGCGGGGAGGGTACGAGAGACCCAGTACTTC. The rearrangement links TRBV10-2 to TRBJ2-5; 7 bases agree with TRBD2. CDR1 and CDR2 (germline): WSHSY, SAAADI. The CDR3 length is 14 residues. J lost 4 bases, V lost 10 bases, and 12 bases had no gene match.

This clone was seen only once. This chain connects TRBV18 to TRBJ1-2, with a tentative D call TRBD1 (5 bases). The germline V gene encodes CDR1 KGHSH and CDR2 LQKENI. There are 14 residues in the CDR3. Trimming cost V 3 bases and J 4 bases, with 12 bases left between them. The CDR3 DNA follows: TGTGCCAGCTCACCCCCGACAGAAAGCTATGGCTACACCTTC. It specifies CASSPPTESYGYTF.

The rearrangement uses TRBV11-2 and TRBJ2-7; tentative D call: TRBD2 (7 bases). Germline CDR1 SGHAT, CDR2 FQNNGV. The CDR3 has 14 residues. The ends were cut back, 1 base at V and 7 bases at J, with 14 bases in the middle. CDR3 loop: CASSLGGGHREQYF. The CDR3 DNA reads TGTGCCAGCAGCTTAGGGGGGGGGCATCGGGAGCAGTACTTC. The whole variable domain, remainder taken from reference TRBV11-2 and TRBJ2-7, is EAGVAQSPRYKIIEKRQSVAFWCNPISGHATLYWYQQILGQGPKLLIQFQNNGVVDDSQLPKDRFSAERLKGVDSTLKIQPAKLEDSAVYLCASSLGGGHREQYFGPGTRLTVT.

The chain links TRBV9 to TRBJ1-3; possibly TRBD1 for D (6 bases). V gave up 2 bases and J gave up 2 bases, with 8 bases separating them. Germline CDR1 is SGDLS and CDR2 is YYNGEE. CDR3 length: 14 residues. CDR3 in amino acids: CASSVTGTGNTIYF. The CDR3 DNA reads TGTGCCAGCAGCGTCACAGGGACTGGAAACACCATATATTTT.

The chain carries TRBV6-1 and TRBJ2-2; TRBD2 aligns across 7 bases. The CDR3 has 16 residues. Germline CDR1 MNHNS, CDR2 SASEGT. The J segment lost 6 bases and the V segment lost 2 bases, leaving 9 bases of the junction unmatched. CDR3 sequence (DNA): TGTGCCAGCAGTGAACTAACGGGGGGAAATGCCGGGGAGCTGTTTTTT. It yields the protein CASSELTGGNAGELFF.

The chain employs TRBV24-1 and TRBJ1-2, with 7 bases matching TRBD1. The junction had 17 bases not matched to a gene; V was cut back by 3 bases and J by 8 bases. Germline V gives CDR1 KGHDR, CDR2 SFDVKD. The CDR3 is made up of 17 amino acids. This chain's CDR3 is CATSDPYTPTGAEGYTF. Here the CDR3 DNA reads TGTGCCACCAGTGATCCGTACACCCCCACAGGGGCCGAGGGCTACACCTTC.

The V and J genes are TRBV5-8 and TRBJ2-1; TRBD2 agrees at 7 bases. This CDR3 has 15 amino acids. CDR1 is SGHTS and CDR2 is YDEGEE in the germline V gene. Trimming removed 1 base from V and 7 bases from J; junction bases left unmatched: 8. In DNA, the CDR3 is TGTGCCAGCAGCTTGATGGCGGGAGCGCGGAATGAGCAGTTCTTC. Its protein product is CASSLMAGARNEQFF. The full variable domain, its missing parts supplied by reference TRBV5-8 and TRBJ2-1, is EAGVTQSPTHLIKTRGQQATLRCSPISGHTSVYWYQQALGLGLQFLLWYDEGEERNRGNFPPRFSGRQFPNYSSELNVNALELEDSALYLCASSLMAGARNEQFFGPGTRLTVL.